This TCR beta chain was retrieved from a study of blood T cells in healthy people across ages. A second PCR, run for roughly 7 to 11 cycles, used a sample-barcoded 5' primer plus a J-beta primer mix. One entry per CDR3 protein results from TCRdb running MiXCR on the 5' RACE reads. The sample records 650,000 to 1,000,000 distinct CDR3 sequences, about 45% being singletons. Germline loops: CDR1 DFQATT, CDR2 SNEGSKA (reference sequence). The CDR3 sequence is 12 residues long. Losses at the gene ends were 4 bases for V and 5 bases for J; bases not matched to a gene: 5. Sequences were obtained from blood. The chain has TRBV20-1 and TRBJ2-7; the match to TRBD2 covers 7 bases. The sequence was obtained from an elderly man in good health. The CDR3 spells CSATGTNNEQYF. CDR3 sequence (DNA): TGCAGTGCTACGGGGACTAACAACGAGCAGTACTTC.